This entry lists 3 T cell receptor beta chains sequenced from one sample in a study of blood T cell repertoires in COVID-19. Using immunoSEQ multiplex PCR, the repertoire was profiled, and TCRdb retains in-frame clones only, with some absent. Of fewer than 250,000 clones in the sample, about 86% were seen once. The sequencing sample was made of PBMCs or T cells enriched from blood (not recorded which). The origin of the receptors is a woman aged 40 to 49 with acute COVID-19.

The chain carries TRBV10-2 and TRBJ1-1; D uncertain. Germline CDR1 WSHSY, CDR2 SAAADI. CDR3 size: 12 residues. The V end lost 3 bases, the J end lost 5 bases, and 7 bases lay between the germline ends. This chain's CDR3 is CASSEPGTEAFF. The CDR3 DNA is TGCGCCAGCAGTGAACCGGGGACTGAAGCTTTCTTT.

In DNA form, the CDR3 reads TGTGCCAGCAGTTTTGGGGACAGGGCCTACTACGAGCAGTACTTC. Translation gives CASSFGDRAYYEQYF. V is TRBV28 and J is TRBJ2-7, with 9 positions matching TRBD1. Unmatched junction bases numbered 6, after V lost 3 bases and J lost 3 bases. Germline CDR1 MDHEN, CDR2 SYDVKM. The CDR3 loop spans 15 amino acids.

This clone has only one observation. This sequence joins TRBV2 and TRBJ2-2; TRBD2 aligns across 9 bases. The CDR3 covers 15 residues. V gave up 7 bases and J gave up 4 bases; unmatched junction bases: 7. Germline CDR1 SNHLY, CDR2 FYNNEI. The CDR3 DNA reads TGTGCCAGCATTTTTAGCGGGAGCGGCACCGGGGAGCTGTTTTTT. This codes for CASIFSGSGTGELFF.